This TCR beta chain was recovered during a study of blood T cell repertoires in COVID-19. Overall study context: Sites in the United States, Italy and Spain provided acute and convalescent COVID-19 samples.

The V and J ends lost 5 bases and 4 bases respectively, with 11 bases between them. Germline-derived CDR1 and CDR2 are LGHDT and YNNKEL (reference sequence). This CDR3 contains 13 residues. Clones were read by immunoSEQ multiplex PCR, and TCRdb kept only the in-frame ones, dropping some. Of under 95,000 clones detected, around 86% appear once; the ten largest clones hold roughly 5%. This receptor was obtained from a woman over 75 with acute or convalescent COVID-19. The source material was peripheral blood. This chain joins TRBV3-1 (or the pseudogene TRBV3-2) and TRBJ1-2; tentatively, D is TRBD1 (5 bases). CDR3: CASSAHQGYGYTF. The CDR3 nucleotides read TGTGCCAGCAGCGCACACCAGGGCTATGGCTACACCTTC.